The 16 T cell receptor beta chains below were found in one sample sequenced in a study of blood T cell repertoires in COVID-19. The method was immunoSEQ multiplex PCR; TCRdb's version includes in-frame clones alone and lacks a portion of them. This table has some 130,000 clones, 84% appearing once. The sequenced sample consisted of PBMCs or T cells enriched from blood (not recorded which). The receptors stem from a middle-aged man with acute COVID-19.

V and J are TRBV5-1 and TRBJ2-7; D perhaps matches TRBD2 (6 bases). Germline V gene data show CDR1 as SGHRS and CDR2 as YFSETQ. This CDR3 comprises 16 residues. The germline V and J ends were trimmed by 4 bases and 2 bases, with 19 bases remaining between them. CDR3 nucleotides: TGCGCCAGCAGCGCGGCCCCAGGGACTGATACCTACGAGCAGTACTTC. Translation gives CASSAAPGTDTYEQYF.

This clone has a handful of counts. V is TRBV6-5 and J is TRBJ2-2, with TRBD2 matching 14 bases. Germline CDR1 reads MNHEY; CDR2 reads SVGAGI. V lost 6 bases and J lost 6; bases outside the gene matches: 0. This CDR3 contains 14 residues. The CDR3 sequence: CASRGLAGAGELFF. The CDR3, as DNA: TGTGCCAGCAGGGGACTAGCGGGAGCCGGGGAGCTGTTTTTT.

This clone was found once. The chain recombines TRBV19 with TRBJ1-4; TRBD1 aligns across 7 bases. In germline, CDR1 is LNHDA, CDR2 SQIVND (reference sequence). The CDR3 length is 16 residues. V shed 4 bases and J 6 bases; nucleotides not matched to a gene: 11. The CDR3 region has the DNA TGTGCCAGTAGTACCCCCCTCGGAGGGGGCGATGAAAAACTGTTTTTT. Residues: CASSTPLGGGDEKLFF.

CDR3: CASSLSGASPGEQYF. The CDR3 DNA reads TGTGCCAGCAGCTTATCTGGGGCATCACCAGGGGAGCAGTACTTC. The rearrangement joins TRBV7-9 to TRBJ2-7; tentatively, D is TRBD1 (5 bases). V was cut by 2 bases and J by 7 bases, with 18 bases left in between. The CDR3 is 15 amino acids. Germline loops: CDR1 SEHNR, CDR2 FQNEAQ (reference sequence).

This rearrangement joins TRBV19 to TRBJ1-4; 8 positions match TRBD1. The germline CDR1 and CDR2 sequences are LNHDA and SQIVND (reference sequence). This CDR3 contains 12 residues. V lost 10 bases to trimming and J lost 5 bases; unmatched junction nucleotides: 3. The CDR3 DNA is TGTGCCACAACAGGGGGGAATGAAAAACTGTTTTTT. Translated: CATTGGNEKLFF.

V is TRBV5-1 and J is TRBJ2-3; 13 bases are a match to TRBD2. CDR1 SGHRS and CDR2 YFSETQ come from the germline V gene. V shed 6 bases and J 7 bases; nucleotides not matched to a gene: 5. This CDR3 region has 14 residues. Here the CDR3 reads CASTWTSGSNTQYF. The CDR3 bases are TGCGCCAGCACCTGGACTAGCGGGAGTAATACGCAGTATTTT.

The CDR3 region is CASSFRVFGGNQPQHF. CDR3 coding DNA: TGTGCCAGCAGCTTCAGGGTATTTGGTGGCAATCAGCCCCAGCATTTT. The rearrangement joins TRBV5-8 to TRBJ1-5; D is perhaps TRBD1 (5 bases). V was cut by 2 bases and J by 2 bases, with 14 bases left in between. Germline lookup yields CDR1 SGHTS and CDR2 YDEGEE. The CDR3 extends over 16 amino acids.

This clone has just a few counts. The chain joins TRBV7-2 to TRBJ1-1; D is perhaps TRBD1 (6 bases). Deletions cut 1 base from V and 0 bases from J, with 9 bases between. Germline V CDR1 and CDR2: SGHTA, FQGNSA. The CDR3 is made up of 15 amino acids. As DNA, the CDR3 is TGTGCCAGCAGCTTAGTAGGGGGATTGAACACTGAAGCTTTCTTT. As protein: CASSLVGGLNTEAFF. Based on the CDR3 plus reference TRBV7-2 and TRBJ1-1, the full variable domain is GAGVSQSPSNKVTEKGKDVELRCDPISGHTALYWYRQSLGQGLEFLIYFQGNSAPDKSGLPSDRFSAERTGGSVSTLTIQRTQQEDSAVYLCASSLVGGLNTEAFFGQGTRLTVV.

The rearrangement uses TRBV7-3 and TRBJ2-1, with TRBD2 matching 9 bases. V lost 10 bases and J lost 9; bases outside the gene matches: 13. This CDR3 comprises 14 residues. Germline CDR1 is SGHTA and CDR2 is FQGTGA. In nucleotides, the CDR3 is TGTGCCACCTCGGGGGGTAGCGGGAGCGGTGAGCAGTTCTTC. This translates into CATSGGSGSGEQFF.

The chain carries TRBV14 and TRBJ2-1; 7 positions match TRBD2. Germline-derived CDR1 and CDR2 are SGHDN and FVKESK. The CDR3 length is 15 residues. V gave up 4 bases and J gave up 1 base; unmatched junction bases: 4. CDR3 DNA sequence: TGTGCCAGCAGCCGATTAGCGGGTTCCTACAATGAGCAGTTCTTC. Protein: CASSRLAGSYNEQFF. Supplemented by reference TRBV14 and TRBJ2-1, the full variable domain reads EAGVTQFPSHSVIEKGQTVTLRCDPISGHDNLYWYRRVMGKEIKFLLHFVKESKQDESGMPNNRFLAERTGGTYSTLKVQPAELEDSGVYFCASSRLAGSYNEQFFGPGTRLTVL.

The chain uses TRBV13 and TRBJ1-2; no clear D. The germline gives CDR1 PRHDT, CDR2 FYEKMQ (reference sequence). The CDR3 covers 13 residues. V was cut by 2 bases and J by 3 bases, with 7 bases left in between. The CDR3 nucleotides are TGTGCCAGCAGCTTATGGGGAGACTATGGCTACACCTTC. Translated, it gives CASSLWGDYGYTF.

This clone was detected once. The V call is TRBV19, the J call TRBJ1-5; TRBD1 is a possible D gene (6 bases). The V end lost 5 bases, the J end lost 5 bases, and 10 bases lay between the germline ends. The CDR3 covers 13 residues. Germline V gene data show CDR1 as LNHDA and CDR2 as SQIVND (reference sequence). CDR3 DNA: TGTGCCAGTAGTTCACAGGGATATCAGCCCCAGCATTTT. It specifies CASSSQGYQPQHF.

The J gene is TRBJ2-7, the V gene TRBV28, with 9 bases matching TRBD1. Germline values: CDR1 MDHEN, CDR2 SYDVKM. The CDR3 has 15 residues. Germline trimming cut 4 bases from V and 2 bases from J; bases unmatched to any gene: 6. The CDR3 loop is CASSSPGTGTYEQYF. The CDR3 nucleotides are TGTGCCAGCAGTTCCCCCGGGACAGGGACCTACGAGCAGTACTTC. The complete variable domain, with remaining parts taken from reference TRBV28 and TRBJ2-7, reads DVKVTQSSRYLVKRTGEKVFLECVQDMDHENMFWYRQDPGLGLRLIYFSYDVKMKEKGDIPEGYSVSREKKERFSLILESASTNQTSMYLCASSSPGTGTYEQYFGPGTRLTVT.

CDR3 sequence: CASSARGQGIETQYF. DNA for the CDR3: TGCGCCAGCAGCGCGCGAGGGCAGGGGATCGAGACCCAGTACTTC. V is TRBV5-1 and J is TRBJ2-5; weak D call: TRBD1 (6 bases). CDR3 length: 15 amino acids. V lost 4 bases and J lost 5, with 18 bases in between. CDR1 is SGHRS, CDR2 YFSETQ, per germline.

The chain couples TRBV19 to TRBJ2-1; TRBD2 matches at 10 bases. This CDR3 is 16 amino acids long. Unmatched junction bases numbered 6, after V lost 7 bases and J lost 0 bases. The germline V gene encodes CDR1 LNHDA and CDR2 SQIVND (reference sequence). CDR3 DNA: TGTGCCAGTAATGGACTAGCGGAAAGCTCCTACAATGAGCAGTTCTTC. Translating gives CASNGLAESSYNEQFF.

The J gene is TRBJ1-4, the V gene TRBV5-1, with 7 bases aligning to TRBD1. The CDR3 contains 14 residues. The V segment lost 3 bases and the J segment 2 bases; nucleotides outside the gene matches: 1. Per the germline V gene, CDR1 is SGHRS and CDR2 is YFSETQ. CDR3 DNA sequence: TGCGCCAGCAGCTGGGGACAGACTAATGAAAAACTGTTTTTT. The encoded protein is CASSWGQTNEKLFF.